The 14 T cell receptor beta chains below come from one sample, sequenced in a study of identical twins. Via MiXCR, TCRdb re-called the 5' RACE reads, giving one row per CDR3 protein. The repertoire holds some 790,000 distinct CDR3 sequences, with 15% to 20% as singletons. These data also featured in a second study, about T cells expressing NK-cell markers.

Sequencing used PBMCs. These receptors were obtained from a woman aged 18-29 years in good health.

Regarding this clonotype: Just one base apart from a much larger clone, this may be a read error. V and J are TRBV5-1 and TRBJ2-7, with 12 bases identical to TRBD1. The V gene's germline CDR1 is SGHRS and CDR2 YFSETQ. The CDR3 has 15 amino acids. Trimming at V came to 0 bases and at J to 5 bases, leaving 3 bases not matched to a gene. In nucleotides, the CDR3 is TGCGCCAGCAGCTTGGCCGGGACAGGGGGCGACGAGCAGTACTTC. Protein: CASSLAGTGGDEQYF.

The chain joins TRBV7-2 to TRBJ1-1, with TRBD1 as a possible D gene (6 bases). The germline V gene has CDR1 SGHTA and CDR2 FQGNSA. This CDR3 region has 14 residues. Trimming took 5 bases from V and 6 from J, leaving 16 bases between them. The CDR3 protein is CASSLLRGESEAFF. The CDR3 coding sequence is TGTGCCAGCAGCCTACTCAGGGGAGAGTCTGAAGCTTTCTTT.

This clonotype was detected a few times. This chain links TRBV9 with TRBJ2-1; TRBD2 aligns across 8 bases. The germline CDR1 and CDR2 sequences are SGDLS and YYNGEE. V was clipped by 1 base and J by 0 bases; unmatched bases: 3. CDR3 length equals 16 residues. CDR3 DNA sequence: TGTGCCAGCAGCGTAAGTAGCGGGATCTCCTACAATGAGCAGTTCTTC. Its protein product is CASSVSSGISYNEQFF.

This chain joins TRBV9 and TRBJ2-3, with 7 positions matching TRBD1. The germline V gene has CDR1 SGDLS and CDR2 YYNGEE. V lost 2 bases, J lost 5 bases, and 5 bases stayed unmatched. The CDR3 sequence is 14 residues long. CDR3 sequence: CASSVDRFGDTQYF. The CDR3 coding sequence is TGTGCCAGCAGCGTGGACAGGTTCGGAGATACGCAGTATTTT. Supplemented by reference TRBV9 and TRBJ2-3, the full variable domain reads DSGVTQTPKHLITATGQRVTLRCSPRSGDLSVYWYQQSLDQGLQFLIQYYNGEERAKGNILERFSAQQFPDLHSELNLSSLELGDSALYFCASSVDRFGDTQYFGPGTRLTVL.

This chain links TRBV5-1 with TRBJ2-2; 14 bases map to TRBD2. Germline V CDR1 and CDR2: SGHRS, YFSETQ. V lost 6 bases to trimming and J lost 6 bases; unmatched junction nucleotides: 4. This CDR3 spans 15 amino acids. The CDR3 DNA is TGCGCCAGCAATCCGGGACTAGCGGGAGCCGGGGAGCTGTTTTTT. Encoded protein: CASNPGLAGAGELFF.

V usage is TRBV11-1 and J usage is TRBJ2-7; D uncertain. CDR1 and CDR2 from the germline V gene are SGHAT and FQDESV (reference sequence). CDR3 length: 18 amino acids. The ends were cut back, 6 bases at V and 1 base at J, with 25 bases in the middle. This chain's CDR3 is CASSFRLSDYGGSYEQYF. In DNA form, the CDR3 reads TGTGCCAGCAGTTTTAGGCTCTCGGATTACGGTGGGTCCTACGAGCAGTACTTC. Looking up the rest from reference TRBV11-1 and TRBJ2-7 gives the full variable domain: EAEVAQSPRYKITEKSQAVAFWCDPISGHATLYWYRQILGQGPELLVQFQDESVVDDSQLPKDRFSAERLKGVDSTLKIQPAELGDSAMYLCASSFRLSDYGGSYEQYFGPGTRLTVT.

This clonotype was seen a handful of times. The rearrangement joins TRBV20-1 to TRBJ2-1, with D perhaps given as TRBD1 or TRBD2 (5 bases each). Germline CDR1 DFQATT, CDR2 SNEGSKA (reference sequence). This CDR3 has 13 amino acids. V was pared by 1 base and J by 8 bases, with 12 bases between. The CDR3 DNA is TGCAGTGCTAGAGGGACGGGGCGGGATGAGCAGTTCTTC. Translated: CSARGTGRDEQFF.

This chain joins TRBV20-1 and TRBJ2-1, with D possibly matching TRBD2 (5 bases). Trimming removed 4 bases at V and 5 bases at J, with 21 bases between. Germline CDR1 DFQATT, CDR2 SNEGSKA (reference sequence). This CDR3 has 16 residues. The CDR3 coding sequence is TGCAGTGCTACCACACCGTGGCGGGCTAGCCACAATGAGCAGTTCTTC. Translation gives CSATTPWRASHNEQFF.

This chain links TRBV6-1 with TRBJ2-4; TRBD1 aligns across 12 bases. The CDR3 covers 17 residues. Trimming at V came to 5 bases and at J to 3 bases, leaving 8 bases not matched to a gene. Germline V gene data show CDR1 as MNHNS and CDR2 as SASEGT. The CDR3 DNA sequence: TGTGCCAGCAGTCCCGGGACAGGGGGCCATGGCAAAAACATTCAGTACTTC. It specifies CASSPGTGGHGKNIQYF.

The genes are TRBV7-2 and TRBJ1-1, with 7 nucleotides matching TRBD1. Trimming cost V 5 bases and J 7 bases; bases outside gene matches: 10. Per germline, CDR1 SGHTA and CDR2 FQGNSA. The length of the CDR3 is 14 residues. The DNA of the CDR3 is TGTGCCAGCAGCGCACAGGGGACGGGGGATGAAGCTTTCTTT. Translated: CASSAQGTGDEAFF.

The chain uses TRBV6-2 or TRBV6-3 and TRBJ2-5; D is perhaps TRBD2 (5 bases). The length of the CDR3 is 14 residues. The germline gives CDR1 MNHEY, CDR2 SVGEGT. The V gene lost 7 bases and the J gene lost 4 bases, with 16 bases spanning the gap. The CDR3, as DNA: TGTGCCAGCACCAGAGGACCGGCGGGAGAGACCCAGTACTTC. It encodes CASTRGPAGETQYF.

The chain has TRBV11-2 and TRBJ2-1; D remains ambiguous. The CDR3 extends over 20 amino acids. Germline V gene lookup returns CDR1 SGHAT and CDR2 FQNNGV. Trimming took 5 bases from V and 0 from J, leaving 26 bases between them. CDR3 DNA: TGTGCCAGCAGCCTTCCGAGAGTCGGGCCAAAGGCGAGCTCCTACAATGAGCAGTTCTTC. Amino acids: CASSLPRVGPKASSYNEQFF. Combining the CDR3 with reference TRBV11-2 and TRBJ2-1 gives the whole variable domain EAGVAQSPRYKIIEKRQSVAFWCNPISGHATLYWYQQILGQGPKLLIQFQNNGVVDDSQLPKDRFSAERLKGVDSTLKIQPAKLEDSAVYLCASSLPRVGPKASSYNEQFFGPGTRLTVL.

This clonotype came up many times. This chain uses TRBV6-2 or TRBV6-3 with TRBJ1-5; the match to TRBD1 covers 7 bases. V lost 6 bases and J lost 4; bases outside the gene matches: 3. Germline-derived CDR1 and CDR2 are MNHEY and SVGEGT. CDR3 length: 13 amino acids. The DNA for the CDR3 is TGTGCCAGCAGCGGACAGGCGAATCAGCCCCAGCATTTT. It encodes CASSGQANQPQHF.

The genes are TRBV20-1 and TRBJ2-1; 10 bases align to TRBD2. Germline V gene lookup returns CDR1 DFQATT and CDR2 SNEGSKA (reference sequence). With 3 bases clipped from V and 7 bases from J, the junction kept 3 bases outside the gene matches. This CDR3 spans 13 amino acids. Here the CDR3 reads CSASLAGANEQFF. CDR3 bases: TGCAGTGCTAGTCTAGCGGGAGCGAATGAGCAGTTCTTC.